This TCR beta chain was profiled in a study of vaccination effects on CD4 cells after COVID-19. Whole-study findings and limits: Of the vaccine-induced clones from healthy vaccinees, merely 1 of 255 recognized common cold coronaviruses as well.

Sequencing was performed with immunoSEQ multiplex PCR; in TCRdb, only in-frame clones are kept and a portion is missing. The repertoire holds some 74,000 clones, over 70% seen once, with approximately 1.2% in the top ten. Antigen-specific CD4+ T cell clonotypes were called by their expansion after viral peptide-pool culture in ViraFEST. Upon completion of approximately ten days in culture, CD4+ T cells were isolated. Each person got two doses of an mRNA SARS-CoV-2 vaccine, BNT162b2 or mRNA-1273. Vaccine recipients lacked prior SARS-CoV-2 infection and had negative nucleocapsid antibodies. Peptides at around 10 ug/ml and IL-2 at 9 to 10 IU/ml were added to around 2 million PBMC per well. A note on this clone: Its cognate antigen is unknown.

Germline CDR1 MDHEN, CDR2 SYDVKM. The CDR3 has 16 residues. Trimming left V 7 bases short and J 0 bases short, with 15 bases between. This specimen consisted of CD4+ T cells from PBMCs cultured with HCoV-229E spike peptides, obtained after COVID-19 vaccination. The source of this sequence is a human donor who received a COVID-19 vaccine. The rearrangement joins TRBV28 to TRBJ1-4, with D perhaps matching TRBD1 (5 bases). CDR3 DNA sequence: TGTGCCAGCACCTCAGGCGGGGCGGCAACTAATGAAAAACTGTTTTTT. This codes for CASTSGGAATNEKLFF. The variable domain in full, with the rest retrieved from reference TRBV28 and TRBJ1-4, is DVKVTQSSRYLVKRTGEKVFLECVQDMDHENMFWYRQDPGLGLRLIYFSYDVKMKEKGDIPEGYSVSREKKERFSLILESASTNQTSMYLCASTSGGAATNEKLFFGSGTQLSVL.